The next 8 T cell receptor beta chains were all read from a single sample in a study of blood T cell repertoires in COVID-19. Only in-frame clones appear in the TCRdb table, and some are missing; sequencing was by immunoSEQ multiplex PCR. This sample carries roughly 180,000 clones, around 88% of them seen once, and the ten largest clones take more than 3.5%. The sequenced sample was peripheral blood. The receptor set was obtained from a woman aged 25 to 39 with acute or convalescent COVID-19.

The rearrangement links TRBV5-1 to TRBJ2-1; D perhaps matches TRBD2 (5 bases). The CDR3 is made up of 15 amino acids. V gave up 0 bases and J gave up 4 bases, with 11 bases separating them. CDR1 SGHRS and CDR2 YFSETQ come from the germline V gene. The CDR3 bases are TGCGCCAGCAGCTTGGCCGTGGACTCATACAATGAGCAGTTCTTC. Protein product: CASSLAVDSYNEQFF.

V is TRBV6-6 and J is TRBJ2-1; perhaps TRBD2 as D (7 bases). This CDR3 spans 14 amino acids. Trimming cost V 0 bases and J 8 bases, with 11 bases left between them. Germline loops: CDR1 MNHNY, CDR2 SVGAGI (reference sequence). CDR3 DNA sequence: TGTGCCAGCAGTTACTCGAGGGAGGGGGATGAGCAGTTCTTC. It codes for CASSYSREGDEQFF.

This chain links TRBV28 with TRBJ1-6; 7 nucleotides line up with TRBD1. Trimming cost V 3 bases and J 7 bases; bases outside gene matches: 6. Germline V gene lookup returns CDR1 MDHEN and CDR2 SYDVKM. The length of the CDR3 is 15 residues. The CDR3 nucleotides read TGTGCCAGCAGTTTCAGGGAAGGGGGCAATTCACCCCTCCACTTT. Translation: CASSFREGGNSPLHF.

A single count supports this clone. V and J are TRBV2 and TRBJ1-1; possible D gene TRBD1, 6 bases. The CDR3 runs 13 residues. Trimming removed 9 bases at V and 5 bases at J, with 16 bases between. Germline V gene lookup returns CDR1 SNHLY and CDR2 FYNNEI. For the CDR3, the DNA is TGTGCCAGTGGAACAGGGTCGGGGACTGAAGCTTTCTTT. It codes for CASGTGSGTEAFF.

The gene calls are TRBV6-5 and TRBJ1-1; 8 bases map to TRBD1. J was trimmed by 7 bases and V by 6 bases; bases with no gene match: 7. Germline V gives CDR1 MNHEY, CDR2 SVGAGI. The CDR3 consists of 13 residues. The CDR3 DNA reads as TGTGCCAGCAGCCGGACAGGGAGGAATGAAGCTTTCTTT. This codes for CASSRTGRNEAFF.

The chain links TRBV5-1 to TRBJ2-3, with D possibly being TRBD2 (6 bases). The CDR3 is 13 amino acids. V lost 4 bases, J lost 11 bases, and 17 bases lay in between. CDR1 and CDR2 (germline): SGHRS, YFSETQ. Here the CDR3 reads CASSQGGKWGQYF. Written as DNA, the CDR3 is TGCGCCAGCAGCCAGGGAGGAAAATGGGGGCAGTATTTT.

V usage is TRBV11-3 and J usage is TRBJ1-1; D is ambiguous. Germline V CDR1 and CDR2: SGHNT, YENEEA. The V end lost 6 bases, the J end lost 1 base, and 9 bases lay between the germline ends. This CDR3 has 13 residues. This chain's CDR3 is CASSMEANTEAFF. The CDR3 DNA follows: TGTGCCAGCAGTATGGAGGCGAACACTGAAGCTTTCTTT.

This clone was seen a single time. This chain joins TRBV20-1 and TRBJ1-1; D is uncertain. Trimming pared 7 bases from V and 0 bases from J, leaving 6 bases between. From germline, CDR1 is DFQATT and CDR2 SNEGSKA (reference sequence). The CDR3 sequence is 11 residues long. As DNA, the CDR3 is TGCAGTGAAGCGATGAACACTGAAGCTTTCTTT. Protein sequence: CSEAMNTEAFF.